This entry lists 16 T cell receptor beta chains sequenced from one sample in a study of sequential checkpoint blockade in melanoma. The treatment denotes: randomized to nivolumab then ipilimumab (arm A) or the reverse (arm B). Produced via immunoSEQ multiplex PCR; TCRdb's table is partial and in-frame only. The sample consists of over 8,000 clones, roughly 90% of them appearing once. Source: CD8+ T cells sorted from blood (inferred from file names), taken from a patient given nivolumab and ipilimumab in sequence. These receptors all stem from a human donor with melanoma.

This sequence joins TRBV7-2 and TRBJ1-2; 10 positions match TRBD1. The CDR3 spans 18 residues. After removal of 1 base from V and 4 bases from J, the junction contained 12 bases not matched to a gene. Germline CDR1 SGHTA, CDR2 FQGNSA. In DNA, the CDR3 is TGTGCCAGCAGCTTAGATACGACAGGGGGCCTCGGGAGCTATGGCTACACCTTC. This translates into CASSLDTTGGLGSYGYTF.

The chain is built from TRBV6-1 and TRBJ2-7; TRBD1 aligns across 8 bases. The CDR3 loop spans 15 amino acids. Trimming at V came to 2 bases and at J to 2 bases, leaving 5 bases not matched to a gene. The germline gives CDR1 MNHNS, CDR2 SASEGT. CDR3 nucleotide sequence: TGTGCCAGCAGTGAATACGTGACAGGGGCCTACGAGCAGTACTTC. As protein: CASSEYVTGAYEQYF.

J is TRBJ1-5 and V is TRBV28; no definite D call. V shed 2 bases and J shed 0 bases, with 5 bases lying between them. The germline V gene encodes CDR1 MDHEN and CDR2 SYDVKM. The CDR3 length is 14 residues. The CDR3 region is CASSLGTSNQPQHF. In nucleotides, the CDR3 is TGTGCCAGCAGTTTAGGCACTAGCAATCAGCCCCAGCATTTT.

The chain recombines TRBV30 with TRBJ1-1; D is unresolved. Deletions cut 5 bases from V and 5 bases from J, with 12 bases between. This CDR3 contains 12 residues. Germline-derived CDR1 and CDR2 are GTSNPN and SVGIG (reference sequence). CDR3: CAWDLGSTEAFF. CDR3 sequence (DNA): TGTGCCTGGGATCTGGGGAGTACTGAAGCTTTCTTT.

The chain combines TRBV7-6 with TRBJ1-2; 12 bases match TRBD1. V lost 5 bases and J lost 4; bases outside the gene matches: 5. This CDR3 is built from 15 residues. Germline V gene sequence: CDR1 SGHVS, CDR2 FNYEAQ. The CDR3 loop reads CASSPGTGGVYGYTF. CDR3 in DNA: TGTGCCAGCAGCCCCGGGACAGGGGGCGTCTATGGCTACACCTTC.

V is TRBV30 and J is TRBJ1-1; 9 bases are shared with TRBD1. Germline values: CDR1 GTSNPN, CDR2 SVGIG (reference sequence). The CDR3 totals 13 residues. The ends lost 3 bases at V and 5 bases at J; junction bases unmatched: 4. The chain's CDR3 is CAWRGQGGTEAFF. The CDR3 coding sequence is TGTGCCTGGAGGGGACAGGGAGGGACTGAAGCTTTCTTT.

This chain links TRBV5-6 with TRBJ2-7, with D possibly being TRBD2 (6 bases). The CDR3 sequence is 16 residues long. Germline V lookup: CDR1 SGHDT, CDR2 YYEEEE. The V end lost 0 bases, the J end lost 0 bases, and 13 bases lay between the germline ends. The CDR3 region is CASSLAIGGSSYEQYV. The CDR3 DNA reads as TGTGCCAGCAGCTTGGCAATCGGAGGGAGCTCCTACGAGCAGTACGTC.

This clone showed up just once. V and J are TRBV7-2 and TRBJ1-1; D gene unclear. Per germline, CDR1 SGHTA and CDR2 FQGNSA. Trimming shortened V by 5 bases and J by 1 base, and 17 bases separated the two germline ends. This CDR3 is 16 amino acids long. The CDR3 reads CASSPRGVGGNTEAFF. For the CDR3, the DNA is TGTGCCAGCAGCCCCCGTGGGGTTGGAGGGAACACTGAAGCTTTCTTT. Together with reference TRBV7-2 and TRBJ1-1, the CDR3 gives the full variable domain: GAGVSQSPSNKVTEKGKDVELRCDPISGHTALYWYRQSLGQGLEFLIYFQGNSAPDKSGLPSDRFSAERTGGSVSTLTIQRTQQEDSAVYLCASSPRGVGGNTEAFFGQGTRLTVV.

This chain uses TRBV5-4 with TRBJ1-5, with D uncertain. Germline V CDR1 and CDR2: SGHNT, YYREEE (reference sequence). This CDR3 is 13 amino acids long. V lost 1 base and J 2 bases, leaving 4 bases between the germline ends. The CDR3 sequence: CASSLFGNQPQHF. The CDR3 DNA sequence: TGTGCCAGCAGCTTGTTCGGCAATCAGCCCCAGCATTTT.

The rearrangement links TRBV9 to TRBJ1-2; perhaps TRBD1 as D (5 bases). Trimming cost V 3 bases and J 3 bases, with 18 bases left between them. The CDR3 covers 16 residues. Germline lookup yields CDR1 SGDLS and CDR2 YYNGEE. The CDR3 sequence is CASSAAGGGGDYGYTF. In nucleotides, the CDR3 is TGTGCCAGCAGCGCCGCCGGGGGAGGCGGTGACTATGGCTACACCTTC.

This clone was observed a single time. This chain joins TRBV5-1 and TRBJ2-7, with a possible D match to TRBD1 (5 bases). The CDR3 is 15 residues long. Germline assignment: CDR1 SGHRS and CDR2 YFSETQ. With 2 bases removed from V and 0 bases from J, the gap between germline ends came to 12 bases. The CDR3 bases are TGCGCCAGCAGCTTTAGACAGCAGAGCTCCTACGAGCAGTACTTC. Amino acids: CASSFRQQSSYEQYF.

This chain joins TRBV5-1 and TRBJ1-2; maybe TRBD1 (6 bases). CDR3 length: 14 amino acids. V lost 0 bases and J 2 bases, leaving 8 bases between the germline ends. Germline loops: CDR1 SGHRS, CDR2 YFSETQ. CDR3: CASSLVGTNYGYTF. CDR3 bases: TGCGCCAGCAGCTTGGTTGGGACAAACTATGGCTACACCTTC.

J is TRBJ1-1 and V is TRBV16; perhaps TRBD1 as D (5 bases). The CDR3 totals 14 residues. CDR1 is KGHSY, CDR2 FQNENV, per germline. V shed 4 bases and J shed 5 bases, with 14 bases lying between them. CDR3 in DNA: TGTGCCAGCAGCCCTGGGCAGGGCTGGACTGAAGCTTTCTTT. The encoded protein is CASSPGQGWTEAFF.

The J gene is TRBJ1-5, the V gene TRBV9; unclear D gene. Germline V CDR1 and CDR2: SGDLS, YYNGEE. V dropped 0 bases and J dropped 6 bases, with 7 bases sitting between them. The CDR3 loop spans 13 amino acids. This chain's CDR3 is CASSVDNGQPQHF. In DNA form, the CDR3 reads TGTGCCAGCAGCGTAGATAACGGTCAGCCCCAGCATTTT.

This chain connects TRBV19 to TRBJ2-7; 10 bases line up with TRBD2. Germline V gene sequence: CDR1 LNHDA, CDR2 SQIVND (reference sequence). This CDR3 region has 17 residues. Trimming took 3 bases from V and 4 from J; bases not matched to a gene: 12. The CDR3 spells CASSMATGPSGSYEQYF. CDR3 nucleotide sequence: TGTGCCAGTAGTATGGCAACCGGTCCTAGCGGGAGTTACGAGCAGTACTTC.

The chain has TRBV6-1 and TRBJ2-7; TRBD2 agrees at 11 bases. Germline V lookup: CDR1 MNHNS, CDR2 SASEGT. V lost 1 base and J lost 5; bases outside the gene matches: 4. CDR3 length: 15 amino acids. The chain's CDR3 is CASSEVAGGFNEQYV. The CDR3 DNA reads TGTGCCAGCAGTGAAGTAGCGGGAGGGTTCAACGAGCAGTACGTC.